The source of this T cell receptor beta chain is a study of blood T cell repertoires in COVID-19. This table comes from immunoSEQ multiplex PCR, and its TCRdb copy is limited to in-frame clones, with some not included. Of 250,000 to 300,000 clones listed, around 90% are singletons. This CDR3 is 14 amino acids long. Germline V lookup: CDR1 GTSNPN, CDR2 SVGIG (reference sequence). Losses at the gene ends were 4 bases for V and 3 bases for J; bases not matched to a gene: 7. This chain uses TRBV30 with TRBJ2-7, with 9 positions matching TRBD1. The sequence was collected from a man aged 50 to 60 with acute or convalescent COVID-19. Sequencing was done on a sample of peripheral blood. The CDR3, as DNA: TGTGCCTGGAACAGGGGACAGGGATTCTACGAGCAGTACTTC. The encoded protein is CAWNRGQGFYEQYF.